This paragraph reports one TCR beta chain. The CDR3 has 12 residues. CDR1 is LNHNV and CDR2 is YYDKDF in the germline V gene (reference sequence). Trimming pared 6 bases from V and 5 bases from J, leaving 10 bases between. This entry is derived from a study of blood T cell repertoires in COVID-19. Looking at the study overall: The United States, Italy and Spain supplied acute and convalescent COVID-19 samples. Sources were T cells, B-cell-depleted T cells, or PBMCs; the material itself was cDNA or gDNA.

Authors' analysis steps: Nucleated cell counts were estimated from reference gene primer amplification. Assay: immunoSEQ multiplex PCR; the TCRdb copy retains only in-frame clones and omits some. That table furnishes V, J and clone size, whereas the DNA furnished D and trimming. This repertoire shows about 75,000 clones, 75% to 90% found once; its top ten account for approximately 2.5%. The source is a human donor in a cohort sampled during active COVID-19. V is TRBV15 and J is TRBJ1-2; a weak D match, TRBD1 (6 bases). Material for sequencing was peripheral blood. DNA for the CDR3: TGTGCCACCAGTATGGACAGTTATGGCTACACCTTC. This codes for CATSMDSYGYTF. Together with reference TRBV15 and TRBJ1-2, the CDR3 gives the full variable domain: DAMVIQNPRYQVTQFGKPVTLSCSQTLNHNVMYWYQQKSSQAPKLLFHYYDKDFNNEADTPDNFQSRRPNTSFCFLDIRSPGLGDTAMYLCATSMDSYGYTFGSGTRLTVV.